This T cell receptor beta chain was documented in a study of OX40 agonist ivuxolimab in advanced cancers. Context from the whole study: Ivuxolimab was a fully human IgG2 agonistic monoclonal antibody targeting the costimulatory receptor OX40 (CD134). A male proportion of around 83% and a mean age of about 60 years, ranging from 23 to 79, were recorded for the dose-escalation cohort. Intravenous ivuxolimab was administered to patients every 2 weeks at six dose levels: 0.01, 0.1, 0.3, 1.5, 3 and 10 mg/kg. The paper reports the monotherapy dose-escalation portion (N of about 56 patients) of the phase I ivuxolimab trial. Prior anti-PD-1, anti-PD-L1 or anti-CTLA-4 therapy was permitted, and checkpoint inhibitors had been received by about 36% of dose-escalation patients. The purpose of peripheral TCRbeta sequencing was to test whether ivuxolimab changed TCR sequence diversity and led to clonal T-cell expansion. Partial responses were achieved by three dose-escalation patients, of whom one had hepatocellular carcinoma and two had cutaneous melanoma. Of the approximately 54 patients in dose escalation, about 20 had hepatocellular carcinoma, roughly 15 had melanoma, 9 had renal cell carcinoma and 9 had head and neck cancer.

The CDR3 numbers 13 residues from cysteine through phenylalanine. Just the 39-base CDR3 DNA is kept, in frame starting at base 1. V was cut back by 4 bases and J by 4 bases, leaving a gap of 10 bases between them. The germline V gene provides CDR1 MGHRA and CDR2 YSYEKL. Here is what the overall study found, with its caveats: After ivuxolimab, expanded clones were on average more numerous among CD8+ T cells than among CD4+ T cells. Low levels of normalized T-cell clonal expansion were also seen in some nonresponding patients. At doses of 0.1 to 3.0 mg/kg, clonal expansion of both CD4+ and CD8+ blood T cells was observed from baseline to week 6. Partial responders in the 0.1-3.0 mg/kg groups had among the lowest normalized peripheral clonal expansion, especially among CD8+ T cells. The antigen specificity of the clonally expanded peripheral T cells was not determined.

With respect to this clone: Its antigen is not yet known. No quality values exist for individual bases; no much larger clone is one base distant.

Patients with a history of autoimmune disease or receiving systemic immunosuppression were excluded from the trial. In every dose cohort, peripheral blood was drawn for TCR sequencing at baseline, cycle 4 day 1, and cycle 7 day 1. Samples came from an open-label, multicenter, first-in-human phase I dose-escalation trial of ivuxolimab. The trial enrolled adults with locally advanced or metastatic head and neck squamous cell, hepatocellular, melanoma or renal cell carcinoma. Before TCR sequencing, CD4+ T cells and CD8+ T cells were sorted from peripheral blood as separate populations. For sequencing of the TCRbeta CDR3 region, genomic DNA was extracted from the sorted cells. TCRbeta CDR3 regions were sequenced using the immunoSEQ Assay. TCRdb limited this immuneACCESS table to in-frame rearrangements with V and J called. A share of clones is missing; checked studies link under half to unresolved V genes, and the rest is unexplained. This sample gives about 22,000 clones in total; more than 80% of them show up just once. The top ten clones comprise roughly a third of the sample.

The receptor comes from an adult with an advanced solid tumor such as melanoma, head and neck, liver or kidney cancer. Recombination connected TRBV4-1 to TRBJ1-2; no D gene call is confident. The sequencing used CD4+ or CD8+ T cells sorted from blood, collected in a trial of the OX40 agonist ivuxolimab. For the CDR3, the sequence is CASSPWEGYGYTF. The nucleotide sequence reads as follows: TGCGCCAGCAGCCCCTGGGAGGGCTATGGCTACACCTTC.